Sequencing of this T cell receptor (beta chain) was carried out in a study of T cell responses to AZD1222 COVID-19 vaccine. V was pared by 3 bases and J by 9 bases, with 9 bases of the junction left unmatched. Germline CDR1 and CDR2: SGDLS and YYNGEE. The CDR3 covers 16 residues. TCRdb's table, derived via immunoSEQ multiplex PCR, lists solely in-frame clones and lacks some. The table shows about 92,000 clones, with 80% to 90% occurring only once. Material: peripheral blood, obtained on day 0 of AZD1222 vaccination. The chain has TRBV9 and TRBJ1-6, with TRBD1 matching 10 bases. The sequence came from an adult in good health. CDR3 in amino acids: CASSDRDRGLGSPLHF. The CDR3 nucleotides read TGTGCCAGCAGCGACCGGGACAGGGGTTTGGGTTCACCCCTCCACTTT.